This T cell receptor beta chain stems from a study of control samples from healthy donors and cancer patients. Sequencing was performed with immunoSEQ multiplex PCR; in TCRdb, only in-frame clones are kept and a portion is missing. The table includes fewer than 95,000 clones, 86% detected once. Sequencing used blood. This TCR was sampled from a man aged 30 to 45 in good health.

The CDR3 DNA reads TGTGCCAGCAGGCCAATATCTACAGGGGGCAAGGATGGCTACACCTTC. It translates to CASRPISTGGKDGYTF. The chain combines TRBV5-6 with TRBJ1-2; 9 nucleotides line up with TRBD1. Germline V gene sequence: CDR1 SGHDT, CDR2 YYEEEE. V was pared by 5 bases and J by 6 bases, with 14 bases of the junction left unmatched. The CDR3 spans 16 residues. Full variable domain (remainder filled in from reference TRBV5-6 and TRBJ1-2): DAGVTQSPTHLIKTRGQQVTLRCSPKSGHDTVSWYQQALGQGPQFIFQYYEEEERQRGNFPDRFSGHQFPNYSSELNVNALLLGDSALYLCASRPISTGGKDGYTFGSGTRLTVV.